These 12 T cell receptor beta chains originate from one sample sequenced in a study of blood T cells in healthy people across ages (dated by TCRdb to between 2015 and 2017). Library method: 5' RACE. Sequenced using an Illumina HiSeq 2500. A second about 7 to 11 cycle PCR used a sample-barcoded 5' primer and a J-beta primer mix. The public reads were reanalyzed by TCRdb: fastp trimming at Q25, MiXCR alignment, in-frame beta chains only. One record per CDR3 amino acid sequence lists the most common genes and DNA. In this sample the table shows hundreds of thousands of distinct CDR3 sequences, around 36% of which occur a single time. The top ten clones comprise 10% to 15% of the sample. Sequencing was carried out using blood. The receptors here all came from a man aged 18 to 30 in good health.

The chain employs TRBV6-5 and TRBJ2-3, with 9 bases matching TRBD2. The CDR3 is made up of 16 amino acids. Germline V gene data show CDR1 as MNHEY and CDR2 as SVGAGI. The junction had 10 bases not matched to a gene; V was cut back by 7 bases and J by 2 bases. The CDR3 loop is CASNPRAGGITDTQYF. The CDR3 DNA sequence: TGTGCCAGCAACCCACGGGCGGGGGGGATCACAGATACGCAGTATTTT.

In this sample, this clonotype turned up many times. The chain combines TRBV7-2 with TRBJ2-3; 11 positions agree with TRBD2. The CDR3 has 16 residues. Per germline, CDR1 SGHTA and CDR2 FQGNSA. V lost 4 bases, J lost 1 base, and 4 bases stayed unmatched. CDR3 sequence (DNA): TGTGCCAGCAGCTCGCTACTAGCGGGGGGCACAGATACGCAGTATTTT. This encodes CASSSLLAGGTDTQYF.

In this sample, this clonotype turned up a few times. The chain couples TRBV10-3 to TRBJ1-1; D is uncertain. Germline-derived CDR1 and CDR2 are ENHRY and SYGVKD. The V gene lost 4 bases and the J gene lost 1 base, with 7 bases spanning the gap. The CDR3 extends over 13 amino acids. The CDR3 sequence is CAISVAENTEAFF. CDR3 DNA sequence: TGTGCCATCAGTGTCGCAGAGAACACTGAAGCTTTCTTT.

The CDR3 DNA reads TGTGCCATCAGTGCCGCAGGGTCGGACTATGGCTACACCTTC. It is translated as CAISAAGSDYGYTF. This chain connects TRBV10-3 to TRBJ1-2; TRBD1 might be the D (5 bases). The CDR3 is 14 residues long. Trimming pared 4 bases from V and 3 bases from J, leaving 12 bases between. The germline CDR1 and CDR2 sequences are ENHRY and SYGVKD.

This clonotype is a singleton in its sample. Just one base apart from a much larger clone, this may be a read error. This chain joins TRBV12-3 or TRBV12-4 and TRBJ1-5, with TRBD1 as a possible D gene (5 bases). There are 12 residues in the CDR3. The V gene lost 6 bases and the J gene lost 4 bases, with 7 bases spanning the gap. The CDR3 DNA follows: TGTGCCAGCAGGTGGGGGAATCAGCCCCAGCATTTT. Translating gives CASRWGNQPQHF.

This clonotype was seen a few times. The J gene is TRBJ1-4, the V gene TRBV3-1; 10 nucleotides match TRBD1. Trimming took 5 bases from V and 8 from J; bases not matched to a gene: 11. The germline gives CDR1 LGHDT, CDR2 YNNKEL (reference sequence). The CDR3 is 16 amino acids. The CDR3 DNA is TGTGCCAGCAGCGACCCGGTGTCGGGACAGGGGGAAAAACTGTTTTTT. This encodes CASSDPVSGQGEKLFF. The full variable domain, in which reference TRBV3-1 and TRBJ1-4 provide the parts outside the CDR3, is DTAVSQTPKYLVTQMGNDKSIKCEQNLGHDTMYWYKQDSKKFLKIMFSYNNKELIINETVPNRFSPKSPDKAHLNLHINSLELGDSAVYFCASSDPVSGQGEKLFFGSGTQLSVL.

This clonotype was counted a few times. A much larger clone differs from this one at a single base, so this may be a read error. The CDR3 DNA reads as TGTGCCAGCAGTGTGACCGACACAGATACGCAGTATTTT. Residues: CASSVTDTDTQYF. V and J are TRBV12-3 or TRBV12-4 and TRBJ2-3; D gene unclear. The CDR3 loop spans 13 amino acids. V was shortened by 5 bases and J by 2 bases, with 8 bases between the two germline ends.

This clonotype was counted only a few times. The chain combines TRBV5-5 with TRBJ2-5; 7 positions match TRBD2. This CDR3 spans 16 amino acids. J gave up 7 bases and V 4 bases, and 16 bases lay outside the gene matches. The V gene's germline CDR1 is SGHKS and CDR2 YYEKEE (reference sequence). CDR3 bases: TGTGCCAGCAGCCTAGCGGACACTCGTGTTTTGGGGACCCAGTACTTC. It yields the protein CASSLADTRVLGTQYF. The complete variable domain, with remaining parts taken from reference TRBV5-5 and TRBJ2-5, reads DAGVTQSPTHLIKTRGQQVTLRCSPISGHKSVSWYQQVLGQGPQFIFQYYEKEERGRGNFPDRFSARQFPNYSSELNVNALLLGDSALYLCASSLADTRVLGTQYFGPGTRLLVL.

The chain links TRBV7-8 to TRBJ2-1; possibly TRBD2 for D (7 bases). The J call may be wrong; the DNA end is better matched by TRBJ2-7. From germline, CDR1 is SGHVS and CDR2 FQNEAQ. The CDR3 loop spans 15 amino acids. The DNA of the CDR3 is TGTGCCAGCAAAATGGGGGGGGGCTCCTACAATGAGCAGTACTTC. It yields the protein CASKMGGGSYNEQYF.

This clonotype was seen many times. This chain joins TRBV7-9 and TRBJ2-7; D might be TRBD2 (5 bases). The CDR3 spans 14 residues. Per germline, CDR1 SEHNR and CDR2 FQNEAQ (reference sequence). Trimming cost V 1 base and J 4 bases, with 11 bases left between them. The CDR3 region has the DNA TGTGCCAGCAGCTTAGTGGGAAGAGGGTACGAGCAGTACTTC. Amino acids: CASSLVGRGYEQYF.

Only one count was recorded for this clonotype. A much larger clone lies a single base off, so this may be a read error. This chain connects TRBV29-1 to TRBJ1-2; 8 nucleotides line up with TRBD1. V shed 6 bases and J 6 bases; nucleotides not matched to a gene: 9. Germline V lookup: CDR1 SQVTM, CDR2 ANQGSEA. The CDR3 extends over 13 amino acids. CDR3: CSVRRGRTDGYTF. As DNA, the CDR3 is TGCAGCGTCCGCAGGGGGCGTACGGATGGCTACACCTTC. The full variable domain, with the rest looked up from reference TRBV29-1 and TRBJ1-2, is SAVISQKPSRDICQRGTSLTIQCQVDSQVTMMFWYRQQPGQSLTLIATANQGSEATYESGFVIDKFPISRPNLTFSTLTVSNMSPEDSSIYLCSVRRGRTDGYTFGSGTRLTVV.

This clonotype was counted a few times. The CDR3 DNA reads as TGCGCCAGCAGCCAAGATGAGGGCATGAACACTGAAGCTTTCTTT. Translated, it gives CASSQDEGMNTEAFF. The rearrangement links TRBV4-3 to TRBJ1-1; no firm D call. The CDR3 extends over 15 amino acids. V dropped 0 bases and J dropped 0 bases, with 8 bases sitting between them. Germline values: CDR1 LGHNA, CDR2 YSLEER.